The rows below give T cell receptor beta chains drawn from one sample of a study of blood T cell repertoires in COVID-19. Sequencing was performed with immunoSEQ multiplex PCR; in TCRdb, only in-frame clones are kept and a portion is missing. Of some 320,000 clones in the sample, approximately 88% were seen once. The sample was peripheral blood. These TCRs come from a young woman who had recovered from COVID-19. The CDR3 runs from the conserved cysteine through the conserved F or W. Each record gives: CDR3 DNA, CDR3 protein, D gene, clone size, J gene, V gene. The D gene is left open where the match is weak. Expanded clones are given a class, and other clones once, few, many or no size at all.

cdr3_nt: TGTGCCAGCAGCCAAAGCAGGGTGTTGGCTGAAGCTTTCTTT; cdr3_aa: CASSQSRVLAEAFF; d_call: NA; clone_size: NA; j_call: TRBJ1-1; v_call: TRBV4-2
cdr3_nt: TGTGCCATCAGTGAGGGGACAGGGCCAGATACGCAGTATTTT; cdr3_aa: CAISEGTGPDTQYF; d_call: TRBD1; clone_size: NA; j_call: TRBJ2-3; v_call: TRBV10-3
cdr3_nt: TGTGCCAGCAGCTTAGCGGGACAGGTCTCTTACGAGCAGTACTTC; cdr3_aa: CASSLAGQVSYEQYF; d_call: TRBD1; clone_size: NA; j_call: TRBJ2-7; v_call: TRBV7-9
cdr3_nt: TGTGCCAGCAGCCCGAGGGCCGGGGATGGCTACACCTTC; cdr3_aa: CASSPRAGDGYTF; d_call: NA; clone_size: NA; j_call: TRBJ1-2; v_call: TRBV9
cdr3_nt: TGTGCCAGCAGTGAATTAGGGGTACTGAACACTGAAGCTTTCTTT; cdr3_aa: CASSELGVLNTEAFF; d_call: NA; clone_size: NA; j_call: TRBJ1-1; v_call: TRBV6-1
cdr3_nt: TGTGCCAGCAGTTACCCTCTAGCGGGGGGTAGTAGCACAGATACGCAGTATTTT; cdr3_aa: CASSYPLAGGSSTDTQYF; d_call: TRBD2; clone_size: NA; j_call: TRBJ2-3; v_call: TRBV6-2/TRBV6-3
cdr3_nt: TGTGCCAGCAGCTTATTCGGGGGGAGAGGATCACCCCTCCACTTT; cdr3_aa: CASSLFGGRGSPLHF; d_call: NA; clone_size: NA; j_call: TRBJ1-6; v_call: TRBV7-3
cdr3_nt: TGTGCCAGCAGTGAATTGAGGCCGTATCAACGAGAGACCCAGTACTTC; cdr3_aa: CASSELRPYQRETQYF; d_call: NA; clone_size: NA; j_call: TRBJ2-5; v_call: TRBV6-1
cdr3_nt: TGTGCCAGCTCACCACCGACAGGCGGAAATTCACCCCTCCACTTT; cdr3_aa: CASSPPTGGNSPLHF; d_call: NA; clone_size: NA; j_call: TRBJ1-6; v_call: TRBV18
cdr3_nt: TGCGCCAGCAGCTTGAGCCAGGGGATAGGAGAGCAGTACTTC; cdr3_aa: CASSLSQGIGEQYF; d_call: NA; clone_size: NA; j_call: TRBJ2-7; v_call: TRBV5-1
cdr3_nt: TGTGCCAGCTCAGCTGGACAGGTCCGCTCTGGAAACACCATATATTTT; cdr3_aa: CASSAGQVRSGNTIYF; d_call: TRBD1; clone_size: NA; j_call: TRBJ1-3; v_call: TRBV18
cdr3_nt: TGTGCCAGCAGCTATAATCGGGACACGTCTAATGGCTACACCTTC; cdr3_aa: CASSYNRDTSNGYTF; d_call: NA; clone_size: NA; j_call: TRBJ1-2; v_call: TRBV6-5
cdr3_nt: TGTGCCACCAGCAGAGGTTTAGGGGTAGGGGAAAAACTGTTTTTT; cdr3_aa: CATSRGLGVGEKLFF; d_call: NA; clone_size: once; j_call: TRBJ1-4; v_call: TRBV15
cdr3_nt: TGTGCCAGCAGCCTCAGACCTAGTGGGAATCAGCCCCAGCATTTT; cdr3_aa: CASSLRPSGNQPQHF; d_call: NA; clone_size: once; j_call: TRBJ1-5; v_call: TRBV7-8
cdr3_nt: TGTGCCAGCAGCAAAGAAACTTGGGGCCACTATGGCTACACCTTC; cdr3_aa: CASSKETWGHYGYTF; d_call: NA; clone_size: NA; j_call: TRBJ1-2; v_call: TRBV21-1
cdr3_nt: TGTGCCAGCAGCCAAGATGCAGGTGGCTACACCTTC; cdr3_aa: CASSQDAGGYTF; d_call: NA; clone_size: NA; j_call: TRBJ1-2; v_call: TRBV3-1/TRBV3-2
cdr3_nt: TGCGCCAGCAGCCAAGATGGAGGGCGGGACGAGCAGTACTTC; cdr3_aa: CASSQDGGRDEQYF; d_call: NA; clone_size: NA; j_call: TRBJ2-7; v_call: TRBV4-3
cdr3_nt: TGCGCCAGCAGCCAGTCCTTCCCCGCCGGAGTCTATGGCTACACCTTC; cdr3_aa: CASSQSFPAGVYGYTF; d_call: NA; clone_size: NA; j_call: TRBJ1-2; v_call: TRBV4-3
cdr3_nt: TGCAGCGTTGCGGCTAGCGGGGACCAAGAGACCCAGTACTTC; cdr3_aa: CSVAASGDQETQYF; d_call: TRBD2; clone_size: NA; j_call: TRBJ2-5; v_call: TRBV29-1
cdr3_nt: TGTGCCAGCAGTGAAGACCCCCCCAGGGGAGGAAACACCATATATTTT; cdr3_aa: CASSEDPPRGGNTIYF; d_call: NA; clone_size: NA; j_call: TRBJ1-3; v_call: TRBV6-1
cdr3_nt: TGTGCCAGCTCACCCCGGACAGGGGCCCAAGAGACCCAGTACTTC; cdr3_aa: CASSPRTGAQETQYF; d_call: TRBD1; clone_size: NA; j_call: TRBJ2-5; v_call: TRBV18
cdr3_nt: TGTGCCAGCAGTTACTGGGTAGCGTCCGACGAGCAGTACTTC; cdr3_aa: CASSYWVASDEQYF; d_call: NA; clone_size: NA; j_call: TRBJ2-7; v_call: TRBV6-5
cdr3_nt: TGTGCCAGCAGCTCAGCCGACAGGGGACATGGCTACACCTTC; cdr3_aa: CASSSADRGHGYTF; d_call: TRBD1; clone_size: NA; j_call: TRBJ1-2; v_call: TRBV7-2
cdr3_nt: TGTGCCAGCAGTAGGGGGGGACAGGGTGGTTCACCCCTCCACTTT; cdr3_aa: CASSRGGQGGSPLHF; d_call: TRBD1; clone_size: NA; j_call: TRBJ1-6; v_call: TRBV6-5